A single TCR beta chain is shown here with its context. Its specificity is not known. The data are from a study of blood T cells in healthy people across ages. Findings and limits, study-wide: The donors' CMV status was not determined, possibly confounding changes in expanded clonotypes.

A second roughly 6 to 12 cycle PCR used barcoded and J-beta primers. Using its own MiXCR run on the 5' RACE reads, TCRdb lists one record per CDR3 protein. The data contain about 1.1 million distinct CDR3 sequences, about two fifths of them singletons. CDR3 length equals 13 residues. Germline CDR1 reads MNHEY; CDR2 reads SMNVEV (reference sequence). The germline V and J ends were trimmed by 6 bases and 9 bases, with 15 bases remaining between them. The source of this sequence is a man between 18 and 29 years old in good health. Sample: blood. V is TRBV27 and J is TRBJ2-1, with a tentative D call TRBD1 (5 bases). The CDR3 loop reads CASRGAGGVEQFF. In DNA form, the CDR3 reads TGTGCCAGCAGAGGGGCAGGCGGTGTTGAGCAGTTCTTC.